This T cell receptor (beta chain) was found in a study of patients and donors after allogeneic stem cell transplantation. Trimming stripped 5 bases from V and 4 bases from J, with 2 bases between. CDR3 length: 10 amino acids. In TCRdb, the RT-PCR reads were re-called with MiXCR into one record per CDR3 protein. The repertoire consists of 100,000 to 120,000 distinct CDR3 sequences, with less than 45% occurring once and the leading ten covering around 27%. Sequencing was done on a sample of blood, either unsorted or a sorted T cell fraction (not recorded which). The TCR sequence derives from a human donor who was either an allogeneic HSCT recipient or a stem cell or donor lymphocyte infusion donor (not recorded which). It is not recorded whose cells these are; they may come from a transplant donor. The chain uses TRBV12-3 or TRBV12-4 and TRBJ1-2; no reliable D call. The CDR3 nucleotides are TGTGCCAGCAGTCGCTATGGCTACACCTTC. Translation: CASSRYGYTF.